What follows are 21 T cell receptor beta chains derived from one specimen sequenced in a study of blood T cell repertoires in COVID-19. Profiling relied on immunoSEQ multiplex PCR, and the TCRdb table lists in-frame clones only, not all of them. The data contain 130,000 to 150,000 clones, 75% to 90% of them seen just once; the ten biggest clones take up about 11%. Material: PBMCs or T cells enriched from blood (not recorded which). These receptors all stem from a man between 60 and 75 years old who had recovered from COVID-19.

The gene calls are TRBV21-1 and TRBJ1-3; the table assigns TRBD1, which was not confirmed against the DNA. TRBV21-1 is termed a pseudogene. The CDR3 has 15 amino acids. Here the CDR3 DNA reads TGTGCCAGCAGTACCCAACAGGGGACTGGAAACACCATATATTTT. It specifies CASSTQQGTGNTIYF.

The V gene is TRBV11-2, the J gene TRBJ2-7; a possible D gene is TRBD1 (6 bases). V lost 0 bases, J lost 0 bases, and 9 bases lay in between. The CDR3 is 15 amino acids. Germline CDR1 reads SGHAT; CDR2 reads FQNNGV. CDR3 nucleotides: TGTGCCAGCAGCTTAGAAGGCAGGGGCTCCTACGAGCAGTACTTC. It codes for CASSLEGRGSYEQYF. Drawing the rest from reference TRBV11-2 and TRBJ2-7, the complete variable domain is EAGVAQSPRYKIIEKRQSVAFWCNPISGHATLYWYQQILGQGPKLLIQFQNNGVVDDSQLPKDRFSAERLKGVDSTLKIQPAKLEDSAVYLCASSLEGRGSYEQYFGPGTRLTVT.

This sequence joins TRBV29-1 and TRBJ2-7; 7 bases map to TRBD1. Trimming at V came to 5 bases and at J to 2 bases, leaving 9 bases not matched to a gene. The germline V gene encodes CDR1 SQVTM and CDR2 ANQGSEA. The CDR3 runs to 14 residues. The CDR3 DNA follows: TGCAGCGTTTCCTCCGGGACAGAGACCTACGAGCAGTACTTC. Translating gives CSVSSGTETYEQYF.

This clone was counted only a few times. The V call is TRBV15, the J call TRBJ1-5; possibly TRBD1 for D (6 bases). There are 15 residues in the CDR3. The V and J ends lost 1 base and 5 bases respectively, with 12 bases between them. Germline values: CDR1 LNHNV, CDR2 YYDKDF (reference sequence). The CDR3 loop is CATSRGGGGDQPQHF. Written as DNA, the CDR3 is TGTGCCACCAGCAGAGGGGGAGGGGGAGATCAGCCCCAGCATTTT.

The rearrangement links TRBV5-1 to TRBJ1-1; a possible D gene is TRBD1 (5 bases). The CDR3 runs 12 residues. V dropped 4 bases and J dropped 5 bases, with 9 bases sitting between them. CDR1 is SGHRS, CDR2 YFSETQ, per germline. The CDR3 here is CASSSAGTEAFF. Written as DNA, the CDR3 is TGCGCCAGCAGCAGCGCAGGGACTGAAGCTTTCTTT.

The J gene is TRBJ1-2, the V gene TRBV4-1, with 7 bases that match TRBD1. The CDR3 has 15 amino acids. CDR1 is MGHRA and CDR2 is YSYEKL in the germline V gene. The junction had 11 bases not matched to a gene; V was cut back by 2 bases and J by 8 bases. The chain's CDR3 is CASSQTWDSRWGYTF. Here the CDR3 DNA reads TGCGCCAGCAGCCAAACGTGGGACAGCCGGTGGGGCTACACCTTC.

This clone was found once. J is TRBJ2-5 and V is TRBV28; 16 bases match TRBD2. V lost 6 bases to trimming and J lost 7 bases; unmatched junction nucleotides: 5. Per germline, CDR1 MDHEN and CDR2 SYDVKM. The CDR3 runs to 15 residues. The DNA of the CDR3 is TGTGCCAGCAGGCCTGGGACTAGCGGGAGGGTGACCCAGTACTTC. Its protein product is CASRPGTSGRVTQYF.

The chain links TRBV3-1 (or the pseudogene TRBV3-2) to TRBJ1-2; D is unclear. Trimming took off 4 bases at V and 2 bases at J, with 8 bases between the two ends. Germline V gene lookup returns CDR1 LGHDT and CDR2 YNNKEL (reference sequence). The CDR3 covers 13 residues. CDR3 region: CASSPQINYGYTF. For the CDR3, the DNA is TGTGCCAGCAGCCCGCAGATAAACTATGGCTACACCTTC.

V and J are TRBV30 and TRBJ1-2; 12 bases fit TRBD1. The germline gives CDR1 GTSNPN, CDR2 SVGIG (reference sequence). J lost 5 bases, V lost 0 bases, and 7 bases had no gene match. The CDR3 extends over 16 amino acids. CDR3 sequence (DNA): TGTGCCTGGAGTGTAGGGACAGGGGGCGCGGGGTATGGCTACACCTTC. This sequence encodes CAWSVGTGGAGYGYTF.

This chain's CDR3 is CASSDDSTNTGELFF. The CDR3 DNA sequence: TGTGCCAGCAGTGACGACAGTACGAACACCGGGGAGCTGTTTTTT. The chain employs TRBV6-1 and TRBJ2-2, with a weak D call TRBD1 (5 bases). V was cut by 3 bases and J by 0 bases, with 8 bases left in between. CDR3 length: 15 amino acids. Germline lookup yields CDR1 MNHNS and CDR2 SASEGT.

This chain joins TRBV18 and TRBJ2-1, with TRBD2 matching 8 bases. The germline V gene has CDR1 KGHSH and CDR2 LQKENI. The CDR3 totals 13 residues. V trimming: 3 bases; J trimming: 9 bases; junction bases outside the gene matches: 4. The CDR3 protein is CASSPLAGGEQFF. Here the CDR3 DNA reads TGTGCCAGCTCACCGCTAGCGGGCGGTGAGCAGTTCTTC. Based on the CDR3 plus reference TRBV18 and TRBJ2-1, the full variable domain is NAGVMQNPRHLVRRRGQEARLRCSPMKGHSHVYWYRQLPEEGLKFMVYLQKENIIDESGMPKERFSAEFPKEGPSILRIQQVVRGDSAAYFCASSPLAGGEQFFGPGTRLTVL.

V is TRBV5-1 and J is TRBJ2-5; D might be TRBD1 (5 bases). V lost 2 bases, J lost 5 bases, and 13 bases lay in between. This CDR3 region has 14 residues. From germline, CDR1 is SGHRS and CDR2 YFSETQ. This CDR3 is CASSFGASQETQYF. DNA for the CDR3: TGCGCCAGCAGCTTTGGGGCGTCCCAGGAGACCCAGTACTTC.

J is TRBJ2-3 and V is TRBV7-9, with TRBD2 matching over 14 bases. J lost 4 bases, V lost 5 bases, and 11 bases had no gene match. In germline, CDR1 is SEHNR, CDR2 FQNEAQ (reference sequence). There are 18 residues in the CDR3. CDR3 nucleotides: TGTGCCAGCAGCAAACGACTAGCGGGGGGGCCTGGCGCAGATACGCAGTATTTT. It specifies CASSKRLAGGPGADTQYF.

The V and J genes are TRBV7-8 and TRBJ1-2, with a possible D match to TRBD1 (6 bases). This CDR3 has 14 residues. Germline CDR1 and CDR2: SGHVS and FQNEAQ. V dropped 5 bases and J dropped 3 bases, with 13 bases sitting between them. This CDR3 reads CASSRLQGDYGYTF. In DNA form, the CDR3 reads TGTGCCAGCAGCCGGTTACAGGGCGACTATGGCTACACCTTC.

This clone was seen just once. This chain connects TRBV6-5 to TRBJ1-1; the D gene is possibly TRBD1 (6 bases). Trimming left V 5 bases short and J 6 bases short, with 7 bases between. The CDR3 totals 11 residues. The germline gives CDR1 MNHEY, CDR2 SVGAGI. CDR3 nucleotide sequence: TGTGCCAGCAGTAACAGGGCTGAAGCTTTCTTT. Protein product: CASSNRAEAFF.

This chain links TRBV11-3 with TRBJ1-1, with TRBD1 matching over 7 bases. Unmatched junction bases numbered 3, after V lost 5 bases and J lost 0 bases. The CDR3 covers 14 residues. Germline CDR1 SGHNT, CDR2 YENEEA. CDR3 sequence: CASSRGGMNTEAFF. CDR3 coding DNA: TGTGCCAGCAGCCGAGGGGGCATGAACACTGAAGCTTTCTTT. Drawing the rest from reference TRBV11-3 and TRBJ1-1, the complete variable domain is EAGVVQSPRYKIIEKKQPVAFWCNPISGHNTLYWYLQNLGQGPELLIRYENEEAVDDSQLPKDRFSAERLKGVDSTLKIQPAELGDSAVYLCASSRGGMNTEAFFGQGTRLTVV.

V usage is TRBV4-1 and J usage is TRBJ1-6, with 8 bases lining up with TRBD1. Germline values: CDR1 MGHRA, CDR2 YSYEKL. CDR3 length: 16 residues. With V trimmed by 4 bases and J by 7 bases, 9 bases remained unmatched. The CDR3 here is CASSLRSTGDNSPLHF. For the CDR3, the DNA is TGCGCCAGCAGCCTAAGGTCGACAGGGGACAATTCACCCCTCCACTTT.

This chain uses TRBV27 with TRBJ2-7, with 9 positions matching TRBD1. The trim removed 0 bases at V and 6 bases at J, leaving 12 bases unmatched. The CDR3 covers 17 residues. Germline V gene data show CDR1 as MNHEY and CDR2 as SMNVEV (reference sequence). In DNA, the CDR3 is TGTGCCAGCAGTTTATCCCGAACAGACAGGGGGGGTTTCGAGCAGTACTTC. Translation: CASSLSRTDRGGFEQYF.

This chain uses TRBV10-3 with TRBJ2-5; perhaps TRBD1 as D (5 bases). Germline loops: CDR1 ENHRY, CDR2 SYGVKD. The CDR3 runs to 13 residues. V shed 6 bases and J shed 5 bases, with 13 bases lying between them. CDR3 nucleotides: TGTGCCATCAGCCCCAGGGTTGGTGAGACCCAGTACTTC. It specifies CAISPRVGETQYF.

The chain couples TRBV5-1 to TRBJ2-7; 9 bases line up with TRBD1. The CDR3 is 14 amino acids. With 3 bases clipped from V and 7 bases from J, the junction kept 8 bases outside the gene matches. The V gene's germline CDR1 is SGHRS and CDR2 YFSETQ. CDR3 amino acids: CASSYGQGIGEQYF. The CDR3 DNA is TGCGCCAGCAGCTACGGACAGGGGATAGGGGAGCAGTACTTC.

V is TRBV15 and J is TRBJ2-1; 11 nucleotides align to TRBD2. Germline V gene lookup returns CDR1 LNHNV and CDR2 YYDKDF (reference sequence). V trimming: 2 bases; J trimming: 7 bases; junction bases outside the gene matches: 7. The CDR3 has 16 residues. For the CDR3, the DNA is TGTGCCACCAGCAGACCTCTAGCGGGAGGTGGAAATGAGCAGTTCTTC. Its protein product is CATSRPLAGGGNEQFF.